The 4 T cell receptor beta chains below all came from one sample that was sequenced in a study of cytomegalovirus exposure and HLA in healthy donors. PCR amplification relied on 60 Vbeta primers (plus 13 Jbeta primers). Clones were read by immunoSEQ multiplex PCR, and TCRdb kept only the in-frame ones, dropping some. This table has 150,000 or so clones, around 75% appearing once. Sequencing was carried out using PBMCs. These receptors all come from a female donor in good health and CMV-seronegative.

The rearrangement uses TRBV7-3 and TRBJ2-5; D perhaps matches TRBD2 (5 bases). Germline-derived CDR1 and CDR2 are SGHTA and FQGTGA. V was shortened by 5 bases and J by 12 bases, with 13 bases between the two germline ends. The CDR3 spans 11 residues. The CDR3 DNA is TGTGCCAGCAGCCCCTCGGGGTTGAAGTACTTC. This encodes CASSPSGLKYF.

The V call is TRBV2, the J call TRBJ2-5; D is unclear. The CDR3 totals 14 residues. Germline CDR1 reads SNHLY; CDR2 reads FYNNEI. The ends were cut back, 1 base at V and 2 bases at J, with 8 bases in the middle. Here the CDR3 DNA reads TGTGCCAGCAGTGAAGAACAGATACAAGAGACCCAGTACTTC. It is translated as CASSEEQIQETQYF.

The rearrangement joins TRBV4-3 to TRBJ2-5, with 10 bases fitting TRBD2. The J call may not be correct, given that the DNA end is closer to TRBJ2-7. The germline V gene encodes CDR1 LGHNA and CDR2 YSLEER. This CDR3 spans 19 amino acids. The CDR3 loop is CASSQRALPTSGTSYEQYF. In DNA, the CDR3 is TGCGCCAGCAGCCAAAGGGCCCTCCCCACTAGCGGGACTTCCTACGAGCAGTACTTC.

The J gene is TRBJ2-1, the V gene TRBV27; D is possibly TRBD2 (5 bases). The CDR3 has 14 residues. The germline V gene encodes CDR1 MNHEY and CDR2 SMNVEV (reference sequence). The ends were cut back, 0 bases at V and 8 bases at J, with 11 bases in the middle. The CDR3: CASSLSPSLHEQFF. CDR3 nucleotide sequence: TGTGCCAGCAGTTTATCTCCTAGCCTCCATGAGCAGTTCTTC.